The sequence of this T cell receptor beta chain was determined in a study of esophageal squamous cell carcinoma under preoperative chemotherapy. About the study: TCR repertoires were profiled from both peripheral blood T cells and tumor-infiltrating lymphocytes.

V lost 6 bases to trimming and J lost 12 bases, with 18 bases between them. Germline V gives CDR1 SGHVS, CDR2 FNYEAQ. The CDR3 contains 13 residues. From the PCR reads, TCRdb called clonotypes with MiXCR, one entry per CDR3 protein. The sample holds several thousand distinct CDR3 sequences; roughly 30% are singletons and the top ten take 13% to 15%. By its share, this clonotype is medium-sized. The antigen is unknown. Study observations and caveats: Peripheral T cells migrating into the tumor appeared to partly supply post-treatment tumor-infiltrating lymphocytes. Abundant clones tended to shrink rather than expand after paclitaxel-nedaplatin.

Time point denoted: before preoperative PTX-NDP chemotherapy. Patients received paclitaxel-nedaplatin as preoperative chemotherapy before surgery. The genes are TRBV7-6 and TRBJ2-1; TRBD2 is a possible D gene (6 bases). The sample was collected from a patient given preoperative chemotherapy. The TCR sequence derives from a human donor with esophageal squamous cell carcinoma. The donor label of this sample is uncertain. CDR3 in amino acids: CASSIGGTGGQFF. DNA of the CDR3: TGTGCCAGCAGTATAGGAGGGACGGGCGGGCAGTTCTTC.